Listed below are T cell receptor beta chains from one sample, sequenced in a study of shared clonotypes between healthy human individuals. TCRdb's table, derived via immunoSEQ multiplex PCR, lists solely in-frame clones and lacks some. This table holds some 2,500,000 clones, 80% to 95% found once. Sequencing was performed on naive CD4+ T cells from PBMCs. All receptors derive from a man aged 18 to 30 in good health. Some clones in this sample may be carry-over from other donors' samples. Each CDR3 is given with its conserved first and last residue. Fields, in order: CDR3 length, V gene, J gene, CDR3 protein.

16	TRBV9	TRBJ2-7	CASSGYGALRGGEQYF
18	TRBV13	TRBJ2-2	CASSNDRQATWNTGELFF
15	TRBV29-1	TRBJ1-1	CSGGGEHGMNTEAFF
15	TRBV7-9	TRBJ1-2	CASSLARTGGYGYTF
14	TRBV7-2	TRBJ1-1	CASSLDRAYTEAFF
13	TRBV6-1	TRBJ1-4	CASSGRTEEKLFF
16	TRBV4-3	TRBJ1-5	CASSQELEGGNQPQHF
13	TRBV9	TRBJ2-5	CASSVQRGETQYF
15	TRBV2	TRBJ1-2	CASSEFGGAYGGYTF
15	TRBV10-1	TRBJ2-5	CARPRDREPQETQYF
14	TRBV2	TRBJ1-1	CASSNTGGYSEAFF
17	TRBV2	TRBJ2-5	CASSGGGTRGIQETQYF
13	TRBV28	TRBJ2-7	CAGGPGGSPEQYF
14	TRBV19	TRBJ2-7	CASSIVPGGYEQYF
15	TRBV10-3	TRBJ2-1	CAISTGTGSYNEQFF
14	TRBV7-8	TRBJ1-1	CASSLGQGATEAFF
12	TRBV19	TRBJ1-2	CASSTYLAGYTF
14	TRBV27	TRBJ2-5	CASSWRGYGETQYF
13	TRBV11-2	TRBJ1-1	CASSRRERTEAFF
14	TRBV28	TRBJ1-1	CASTPTAGSTEAFF
15	TRBV19	TRBJ1-2	CASNPWSWPPVGYTF
18	TRBV18	TRBJ2-5	CASSPPFGTSGRGETQYF
16	TRBV4-1	TRBJ2-7	CASSQPFSGGYYEQYF
14	TRBV4-2	TRBJ1-1	CASSQESLQMGDFF
13	TRBV4-1	TRBJ1-4	CASSLGPNEKLFF
13	TRBV10-1	TRBJ2-1	CASSSQPQNEQFF
15	TRBV5-8	TRBJ2-1	CASSTTPLSYNEQFF
16	TRBV5-4	TRBJ2-2	CASSLGGRQNTGELFF
16	TRBV5-1	TRBJ2-4	CASSLPFTGDKNIQYF
15	TRBV4-1	TRBJ2-5	CASSRGQVSPETQYF
16	TRBV11-1	TRBJ2-4	CASSIGGQPFRNIQYF
16	TRBV5-1	TRBJ2-2	CASSLGSVRNTGELFF
17	TRBV7-2	TRBJ2-3	CASSPFKQIIKSNTQYF
16	TRBV5-1	TRBJ2-3	CASSLGRGLASDTQYF